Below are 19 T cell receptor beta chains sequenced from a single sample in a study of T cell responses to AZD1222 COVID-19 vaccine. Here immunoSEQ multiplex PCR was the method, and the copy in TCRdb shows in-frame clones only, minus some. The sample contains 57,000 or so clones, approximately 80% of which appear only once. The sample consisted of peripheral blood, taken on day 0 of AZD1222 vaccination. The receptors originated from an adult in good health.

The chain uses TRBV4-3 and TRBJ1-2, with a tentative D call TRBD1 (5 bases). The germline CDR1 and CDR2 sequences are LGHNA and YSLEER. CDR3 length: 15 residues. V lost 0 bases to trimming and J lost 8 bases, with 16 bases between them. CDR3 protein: CASSQEYSLRGGYTF. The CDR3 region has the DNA TGCGCCAGCAGCCAAGAATACAGTTTGAGGGGAGGCTACACCTTC.

CDR3 sequence (DNA): TGTGCCAGCAGCGGATCATTTGCTAACTATGGCTACACCTTC. Encoded protein: CASSGSFANYGYTF. V gene TRBV7-8 combines with J gene TRBJ1-2; the D is unclear. V shed 5 bases and J shed 0 bases, with 10 bases lying between them. The CDR3 loop spans 14 amino acids. Germline loops: CDR1 SGHVS, CDR2 FQNEAQ.

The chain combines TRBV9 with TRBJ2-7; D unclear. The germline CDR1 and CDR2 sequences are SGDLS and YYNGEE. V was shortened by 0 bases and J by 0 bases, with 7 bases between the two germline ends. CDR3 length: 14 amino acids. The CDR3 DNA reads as TGTGCCAGCAGCGTAGTGGACGACTCCTACGAGCAGTACTTC. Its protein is CASSVVDDSYEQYF.

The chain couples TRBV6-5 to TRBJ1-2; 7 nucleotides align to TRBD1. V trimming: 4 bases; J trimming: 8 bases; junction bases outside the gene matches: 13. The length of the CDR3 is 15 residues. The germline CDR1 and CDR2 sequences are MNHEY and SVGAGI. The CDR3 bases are TGTGCCAGCAGTTCGACAGGGTCTCTAGGGAGCGGCTACACCTTC. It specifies CASSSTGSLGSGYTF.

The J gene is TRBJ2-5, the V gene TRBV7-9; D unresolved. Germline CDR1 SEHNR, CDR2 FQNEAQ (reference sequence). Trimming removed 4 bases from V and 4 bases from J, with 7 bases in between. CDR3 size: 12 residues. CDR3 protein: CASSSLGETQYF. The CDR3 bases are TGTGCCAGCAGCTCCCTGGGAGAGACCCAGTACTTC.

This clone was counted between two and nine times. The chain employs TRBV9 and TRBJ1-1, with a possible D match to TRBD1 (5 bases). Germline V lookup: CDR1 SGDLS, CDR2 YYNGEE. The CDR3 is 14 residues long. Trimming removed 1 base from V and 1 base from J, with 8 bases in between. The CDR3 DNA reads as TGTGCCAGCAGCGTAAGGGGAGGGAACACTGAAGCTTTCTTT. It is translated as CASSVRGGNTEAFF. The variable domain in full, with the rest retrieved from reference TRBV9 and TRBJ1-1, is DSGVTQTPKHLITATGQRVTLRCSPRSGDLSVYWYQQSLDQGLQFLIQYYNGEERAKGNILERFSAQQFPDLHSELNLSSLELGDSALYFCASSVRGGNTEAFFGQGTRLTVV.

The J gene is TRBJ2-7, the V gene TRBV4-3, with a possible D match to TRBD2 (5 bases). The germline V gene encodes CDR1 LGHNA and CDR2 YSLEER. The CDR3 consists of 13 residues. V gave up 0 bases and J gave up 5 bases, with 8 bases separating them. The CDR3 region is CASSQDWENEQYF. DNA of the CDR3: TGCGCCAGCAGCCAAGATTGGGAGAACGAGCAGTACTTC.

As DNA, the CDR3 is TGCGCCAGCAGCCAAGAGGCAAAGGCCTACGAGCAGTACTTC. Translation gives CASSQEAKAYEQYF. The chain has TRBV4-3 and TRBJ2-7, with D unresolved. The germline gives CDR1 LGHNA, CDR2 YSLEER. The CDR3 runs to 14 residues. V was trimmed by 0 bases and J by 2 bases, leaving 8 bases between them.

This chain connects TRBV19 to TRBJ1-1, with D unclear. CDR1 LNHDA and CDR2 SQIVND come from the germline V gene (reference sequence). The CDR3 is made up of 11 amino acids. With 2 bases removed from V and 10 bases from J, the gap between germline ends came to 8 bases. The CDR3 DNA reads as TGTGCCAGTAGTATACAAAGGATAGCTTTCTTT. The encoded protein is CASSIQRIAFF.

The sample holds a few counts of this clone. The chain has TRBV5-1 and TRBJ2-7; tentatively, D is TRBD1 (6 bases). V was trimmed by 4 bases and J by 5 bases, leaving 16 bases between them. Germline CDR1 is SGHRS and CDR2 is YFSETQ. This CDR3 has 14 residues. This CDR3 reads CASSAIQGGDEQYF. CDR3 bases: TGCGCCAGCAGCGCGATACAGGGTGGAGACGAGCAGTACTTC.

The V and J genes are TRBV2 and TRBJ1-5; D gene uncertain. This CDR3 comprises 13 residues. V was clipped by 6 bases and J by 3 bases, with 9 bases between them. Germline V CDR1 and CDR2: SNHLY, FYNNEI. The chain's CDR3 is CASRDADNQPQHF. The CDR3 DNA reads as TGTGCCAGCAGGGACGCCGACAATCAGCCCCAGCATTTT.

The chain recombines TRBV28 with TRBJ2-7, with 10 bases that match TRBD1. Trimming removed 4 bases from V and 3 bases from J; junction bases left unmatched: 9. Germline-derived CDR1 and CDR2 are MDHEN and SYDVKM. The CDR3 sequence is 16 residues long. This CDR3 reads CASSSPSGTGVYEQYF. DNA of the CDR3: TGTGCCAGCAGTTCCCCCTCCGGGACAGGGGTCTACGAGCAGTACTTC.

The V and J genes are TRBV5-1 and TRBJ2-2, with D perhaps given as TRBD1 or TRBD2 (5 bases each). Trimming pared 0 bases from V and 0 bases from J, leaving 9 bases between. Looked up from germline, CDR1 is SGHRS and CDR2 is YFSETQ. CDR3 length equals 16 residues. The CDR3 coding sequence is TGCGCCAGCAGCTTGGCCCTGGGACCGAACACCGGGGAGCTGTTTTTT. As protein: CASSLALGPNTGELFF.

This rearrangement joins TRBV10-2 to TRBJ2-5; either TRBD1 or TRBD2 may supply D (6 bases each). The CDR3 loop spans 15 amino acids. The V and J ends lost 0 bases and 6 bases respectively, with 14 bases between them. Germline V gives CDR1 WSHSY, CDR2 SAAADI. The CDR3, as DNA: TGCGCCAGCAGTGAGTCGAACGGGGGCGAAAAGACCCAGTACTTC. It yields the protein CASSESNGGEKTQYF.

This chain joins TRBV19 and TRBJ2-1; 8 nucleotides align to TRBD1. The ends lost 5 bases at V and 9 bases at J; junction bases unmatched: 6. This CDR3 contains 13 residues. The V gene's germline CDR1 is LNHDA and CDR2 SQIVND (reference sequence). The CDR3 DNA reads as TGTGCCAGTAGTTGGGGACAGGTCAGTGAGCAGTTCTTC. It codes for CASSWGQVSEQFF.

CDR3 DNA sequence: TGTGCCAGCAGCCCGGGACGGTACAATGAAAAACTGTTTTTT. Translated: CASSPGRYNEKLFF. The chain joins TRBV5-8 to TRBJ1-4; TRBD1 might be the D (5 bases). Per the germline V gene, CDR1 is SGHTS and CDR2 is YDEGEE. Between the trimmed V and J ends, which lost 4 bases and 5 bases, there was a span of 12 bases. CDR3 length: 14 amino acids.

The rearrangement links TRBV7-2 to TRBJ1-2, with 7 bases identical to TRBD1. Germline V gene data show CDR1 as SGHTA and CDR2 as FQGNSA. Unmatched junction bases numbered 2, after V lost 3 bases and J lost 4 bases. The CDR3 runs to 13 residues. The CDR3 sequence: CASSFPGGYGYTF. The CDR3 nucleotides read TGTGCCAGCAGCTTCCCAGGGGGCTATGGCTACACCTTC.

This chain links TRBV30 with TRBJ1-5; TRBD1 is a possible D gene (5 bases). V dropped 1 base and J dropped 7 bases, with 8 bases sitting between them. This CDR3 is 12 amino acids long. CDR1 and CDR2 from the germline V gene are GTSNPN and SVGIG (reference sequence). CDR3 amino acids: CAWSGKGQPQHF. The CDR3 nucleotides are TGTGCCTGGAGTGGCAAGGGGCAGCCCCAGCATTTT.

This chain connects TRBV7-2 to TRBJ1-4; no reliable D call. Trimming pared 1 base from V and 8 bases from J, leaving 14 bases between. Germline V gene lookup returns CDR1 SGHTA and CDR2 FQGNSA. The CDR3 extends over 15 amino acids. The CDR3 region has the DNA TGTGCCAGCAGCTTAGAGGCAGGATCCTACGAAAAACTGTTTTTT. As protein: CASSLEAGSYEKLFF.